These T cell receptor beta chains were read from a single sample in a study of blood T cell repertoires in COVID-19. Measured with immunoSEQ multiplex PCR; TCRdb has only the in-frame clones, and not every one. The sample yields 120,000 to 150,000 clones, 80% to 90% seen once. Specimen: PBMCs or T cells enriched from blood (not recorded which). These receptors were collected from a woman aged 45-59 years with acute COVID-19. CDR3s include the opening cysteine and the closing phenylalanine or tryptophan. D genes are given only for firm matches. Expanded clones get a size class; other rows say once, few or many, or leave the size out.

abundance | j_gene | v_gene | d_gene | CDR3nt | CDR3aa
- | TRBJ1-2 | TRBV29-1 | TRBD1 | TGCAGCGTTGAGGGACAGGGGGAGAATATTGGCTATGGCTACACCTTC | CSVEGQGENIGYGYTF
- | TRBJ2-7 | TRBV5-1 | TRBD2 | TGCGCCAGCAGCTTGGGACTAGCGGGAGGGGTCCACGAGCAGTACTTC | CASSLGLAGGVHEQYF
- | TRBJ1-6 | TRBV7-3 | - | TGTGCCAGCAGCCCCGGGGGAGTTTCACCCCTCCACTTT | CASSPGGVSPLHF
- | TRBJ2-1 | TRBV30 | TRBD2 | TGTGCCTGGGCTCAGGGACTAGCGGCTCGGAATGAGCAGTTCTTC | CAWAQGLAARNEQFF
once | TRBJ2-1 | TRBV23-1 | TRBD1 | TGCGCCAGCAGTCATTTCTTCCGGGACAGGCCTTACAATGAGCAGTTCTTC | CASSHFFRDRPYNEQFF
once | TRBJ1-4 | TRBV11-1 | TRBD1 | TGTGCCAGCAGCTTAGTGGTGGGACAGTTAAATGAAAAACTGTTTTTT | CASSLVVGQLNEKLFF
once | TRBJ2-7 | TRBV7-2 | - | TGTGCCAGCAGCTTACCGGGACACTTCTACGAGCAGTACTTC | CASSLPGHFYEQYF
- | TRBJ2-7 | TRBV6-5 | - | TGTGCCAGCAGTTACTCGAGCTCGGGCTACGAGCAGTACTTC | CASSYSSSGYEQYF
once | TRBJ2-1 | TRBV4-3 | TRBD2 | TGCGCCAGCAGCCAAGATCGGACTAGCGGGAGTTTGGAGCAGTTCTTC | CASSQDRTSGSLEQFF
- | TRBJ1-3 | TRBV3-1/TRBV3-2 | - | TGTGCCAGCAGCCCGCATAAGGGGGGGGCTGGAAACACCATATATTTT | CASSPHKGGAGNTIYF
- | TRBJ2-2 | TRBV7-2 | - | TGTGCCAGCAGCTTCAGGGGGGCAGGGGATACCGGGGAGCTGTTTTTT | CASSFRGAGDTGELFF
- | TRBJ2-5 | TRBV5-4 | TRBD1 | TGTGCCAGCAGCGGAACCGGGACAGAAGAGACCCAGTACTTC | CASSGTGTEETQYF
- | TRBJ2-1 | TRBV24-1 | - | TGTGCCACCATCAGGGTTACCCCTTACAATGAGCAGTTCTTC | CATIRVTPYNEQFF
- | TRBJ2-3 | TRBV7-8 | TRBD2 | TGTGCCAGCAGCTTACGGCTAACTAGCGGGAGAACCACAGATACGCAGTATTTT | CASSLRLTSGRTTDTQYF
- | TRBJ2-5 | TRBV28 | TRBD2 | TGTGCCAGCAGTTTAGAAAGCGGGAGAGGAGAGACCCAGTACTTC | CASSLESGRGETQYF
many | TRBJ2-3 | TRBV2 | - | TGTGCCAGCAGTGGCTACTACACAGATACGCAGTATTTT | CASSGYYTDTQYF
- | TRBJ2-1 | TRBV6-5 | TRBD2 | TGTGCCAGCAGTTACTCGGGCGGGAGGGCCCGGGATGAGCAGTTCTTC | CASSYSGGRARDEQFF
- | TRBJ1-2 | TRBV6-5 | - | TGTGCCAGCAGGCCTGATACTGGGAGGGGCTACACCTTC | CASRPDTGRGYTF
- | TRBJ2-1 | TRBV7-9 | TRBD2 | TGTGCCAGCAGCCCCGGGACTAGCGGGAGTATTGATGAGCAGTTCTTC | CASSPGTSGSIDEQFF
- | TRBJ2-5 | TRBV11-1 | - | TGTGCCAGCAGCCAGGGTACAGTTCAAGAGACCCAGTACTTC | CASSQGTVQETQYF
- | TRBJ2-2 | TRBV9 | - | TGTGCCAGCAGCTCACGGACTTCGCCCGGGAACACCGGGGAGCTGTTTTTT | CASSSRTSPGNTGELFF
many | TRBJ2-7 | TRBV28 | - | TGTGCCAGTACGGGTCGGAGGGAGAGAACCTACGAGCAGTACTTC | CASTGRRERTYEQYF
- | TRBJ1-1 | TRBV11-3 | - | TGTGCCAGCAGCCACCCGGACGACAGGTTAGAAGCTTTCTTT | CASSHPDDRLEAFF
- | TRBJ1-2 | TRBV11-2 | - | TGTGCCAGCAGCACTCCCGGGAAAAACTATGGCTACACCTTC | CASSTPGKNYGYTF
once | TRBJ1-2 | TRBV30 | - | TGTGCCTGGAGCCGAGACAGGACCTATGGCTACACCTTC | CAWSRDRTYGYTF
- | TRBJ2-7 | TRBV28 | - | TGTGCCAGCATAGCCCCAAGCGGGCGAACCTACGAGCAGTACTTC | CASIAPSGRTYEQYF
- | TRBJ1-1 | TRBV18 | TRBD1 | TGTGCCAGCTCACCACTGATAAGGGGGCGGCCCCTGAACACTGAAGCTTTCTTT | CASSPLIRGRPLNTEAFF